This is a list of T cell receptor beta chains from one sample in a study of cytomegalovirus exposure and HLA in healthy donors. Clones were sequenced by immunoSEQ multiplex PCR, and TCRdb holds only the in-frame ones, with some missing. The data contain under 55,000 clones, roughly 73% of them singletons. Input material: PBMCs. The receptor source for this set is a man aged 18 to 29 in good health and CMV-seronegative. The CDR3 runs from the conserved cysteine through the conserved F or W. Each record gives: V gene, CDR3 length, J gene, D gene, clone size, CDR3 protein, CDR3 DNA. The D gene is left open where the match is weak. Only some rows state a clone size, as once, few, many or a class for expanded clones.

TRBV29-1	13	TRBJ2-5	NA	few	CSFQDYPKETQYF	TGCAGCTTCCAGGACTATCCCAAAGAGACCCAGTACTTC
TRBV7-2	14	TRBJ2-5	TRBD1	few	CASSRQGSQETQYF	TGTGCCAGCAGCCGACAGGGGTCACAAGAGACCCAGTACTTC
TRBV19	13	TRBJ1-2	TRBD1	NA	CASSIGDRGRYTF	TGTGCCAGTAGTATAGGGGACAGGGGCCGCTACACCTTC
TRBV27	19	TRBJ2-1	TRBD2	NA	CASSSTGTSGRGSYNEQFF	TGTGCCAGCAGTTCGACCGGGACTAGCGGGAGAGGAAGCTACAATGAGCAGTTCTTC
TRBV29-1	13	TRBJ2-1	TRBD1	NA	CSVVGQGRNEQFF	TGCAGCGTTGTGGGACAGGGGCGCAATGAGCAGTTCTTC
TRBV6-1	15	TRBJ1-1	NA	NA	CASIYGQLMNTEAFF	TGTGCCAGCATCTATGGACAGCTCATGAACACTGAAGCTTTCTTT
TRBV5-6	16	TRBJ2-2	NA	NA	CASSRGVFDSTGELFF	TGTGCCAGCAGCAGGGGTGTTTTCGATTCGACCGGGGAGCTGTTTTTT
TRBV28	13	TRBJ1-3	TRBD1	few	CATQGAGGNTIYF	TGTGCCACTCAGGGGGCAGGTGGAAACACCATATATTTT
TRBV4-3	16	TRBJ2-1	NA	few	CASSLRVSRPYNEQFF	TGCGCCAGCAGCCTTCGGGTTTCTCGCCCCTACAATGAGCAGTTCTTC
TRBV5-6	14	TRBJ2-7	TRBD1	once	CASSFGTASYEQYF	TGTGCCAGCAGCTTTGGGACAGCCTCCTACGAGCAGTACTTC
TRBV11-2	15	TRBJ2-2	NA	NA	CASSPPTGITGELFF	TGTGCCAGCAGCCCCCCGACCGGGATCACCGGGGAGCTGTTTTTT
TRBV5-1	14	TRBJ2-7	NA	NA	CASSLEEVSYEQYF	TGCGCCAGCAGCTTGGAGGAGGTCTCCTACGAGCAGTACTTC
TRBV21-1	23	TRBJ2-3	NA	NA	CASSNRVVGRLIQQDTSTDTQYF	TGTGCCAGCAGCAATAGAGTGGTGGGAAGACTAATACAGCAAGATACTAGCACAGATACGCAGTATTTT
TRBV7-8	12	TRBJ2-2	NA	NA	CASSSSTGELFF	TGTGCCAGCAGCTCCTCCACCGGGGAGCTGTTTTTT
TRBV28	14	TRBJ1-2	TRBD1	once	CASRRTGIPSGYTF	TGTGCCAGCAGGAGGACAGGGATTCCTTCTGGCTACACCTTC
TRBV10-3	14	TRBJ2-7	NA	NA	CAISESVLALEQYF	TGTGCCATCAGTGAGTCGGTGCTAGCCCTCGAGCAGTACTTC
TRBV29-1	13	TRBJ2-3	NA	NA	CSVKGRITDTQYF	TGCAGCGTTAAGGGGAGGATCACAGATACGCAGTATTTT
TRBV6-1	16	TRBJ2-1	TRBD2	few	CASSARTSGNYNEQFF	TGTGCCAGCAGTGCCCGGACTAGCGGGAATTACAATGAGCAGTTCTTC
TRBV10-3	14	TRBJ1-1	NA	once	CAIRIGQGITEAFF	TGTGCCATCAGAATAGGTCAGGGAATAACTGAAGCTTTCTTT
TRBV10-2	14	TRBJ1-5	TRBD1	once	CASRGQTSNQPQHF	TGCGCCAGCAGGGGACAGACTAGCAATCAGCCCCAGCATTTT
TRBV10-3	15	TRBJ1-3	NA	NA	CAISEPQVRGNTIYF	TGTGCCATCAGTGAACCCCAGGTTAGAGGAAACACCATATATTTT
TRBV29-1	15	TRBJ1-1	TRBD1	NA	CSVLINRGKNTEAFF	TGCAGCGTTCTTATTAACAGGGGGAAGAACACTGAAGCTTTCTTT
TRBV5-1	15	TRBJ2-7	NA	few	CASANPRGRAYEQYF	TGCGCCAGCGCGAATCCCAGGGGTCGGGCCTACGAGCAGTACTTC
TRBV6-4	15	TRBJ2-5	TRBD1	NA	CASIPRGQCQETQYF	TGTGCCAGCATTCCCAGGGGACAGTGCCAAGAGACCCAGTACTTC
TRBV11-3	14	TRBJ1-1	TRBD1	NA	CASSFGTVGTEAFF	TGTGCCAGCAGCTTTGGGACAGTAGGAACTGAAGCTTTCTTT
TRBV4-1	15	TRBJ2-5	NA	NA	CASSQDSSLQETQYF	TGCGCCAGCAGCCAAGATAGCAGCCTACAAGAGACCCAGTACTTC
TRBV29-1	13	TRBJ2-1	NA	NA	CSVAPRQVNEQFF	TGCAGCGTCGCTCCCCGACAAGTCAATGAGCAGTTCTTC
TRBV6-5	14	TRBJ2-1	NA	NA	CASSRTGLGNEQFF	TGTGCCAGCAGTAGAACGGGACTCGGCAATGAGCAGTTCTTC
TRBV7-2	13	TRBJ2-5	TRBD1	once	CASSLGQGGTQYF	TGTGCCAGCAGCCTGGGACAGGGGGGGACCCAGTACTTC
TRBV4-1	18	TRBJ2-7	NA	NA	CASSQRYTGTLIRYEQYF	TGCGCCAGCAGCCAACGATATACCGGGACACTCATTCGCTACGAGCAGTACTTC
TRBV4-1	15	TRBJ2-5	TRBD1	once	CASSQLQGPGETQYF	TGCGCCAGCAGCCAACTACAGGGGCCGGGGGAGACCCAGTACTTC
TRBV4-1	16	TRBJ1-5	TRBD1	NA	CASSQGPGQGNQPQHF	TGCGCCAGCAGCCAAGGACCGGGACAGGGAAACCAGCCCCAGCATTTT
TRBV2	14	TRBJ1-1	NA	NA	CASSDIFGSTEAFF	TGTGCCAGCAGTGACATCTTCGGGAGCACTGAAGCTTTCTTT
TRBV6-5	13	TRBJ1-2	NA	NA	CASSYGQVHGYTF	TGTGCCAGCAGTTACGGGCAGGTGCATGGCTACACCTTC
TRBV10-3	15	TRBJ2-5	TRBD2	NA	CAISESPSGQETQYF	TGTGCCATCAGTGAGTCCCCTAGCGGCCAAGAGACCCAGTACTTC
TRBV28	16	TRBJ2-7	NA	NA	CASSPPGLTGVYEQYF	TGTGCCAGCAGTCCCCCCGGTCTCACGGGGGTCTACGAGCAGTACTTC
TRBV4-3	13	TRBJ1-2	NA	few	CASSQTKIHGYTF	TGCGCCAGCAGCCAGACAAAGATCCATGGCTACACCTTC
TRBV7-9	14	TRBJ2-5	TRBD1	NA	CASSPDRGQETQYF	TGTGCCAGCAGCCCCGACAGGGGCCAAGAGACCCAGTACTTC
TRBV7-6	15	TRBJ2-7	TRBD2	NA	CASSLRAGGPDEQYF	TGTGCCAGCAGCTTACGTGCGGGAGGGCCCGACGAGCAGTACTTC
TRBV28	14	TRBJ2-7	NA	NA	CASSIGAGDYEQYF	TGTGCCAGCAGCATTGGGGCAGGGGACTACGAGCAGTACTTC
TRBV6-5	14	TRBJ1-1	TRBD1	NA	CASSYRGRNTEAFF	TGTGCCAGCAGTTACAGGGGGCGGAACACTGAAGCTTTCTTT
TRBV13	15	TRBJ2-3	NA	NA	CASSLLGGTTDTQYF	TGTGCCAGCAGCTTGCTCGGCGGAACCACAGATACGCAGTATTTT
TRBV28	13	TRBJ2-7	NA	NA	CASNVRARYEQYF	TGTGCCAGCAACGTCAGGGCTCGGTACGAGCAGTACTTC
TRBV5-1	14	TRBJ1-5	NA	NA	CASSLDERGQPQHF	TGCGCCAGCAGCTTGGATGAAAGGGGTCAGCCCCAGCATTTT
TRBV10-2	14	TRBJ2-7	TRBD2	NA	CASSELAGGREQYF	TGCGCCAGCAGTGAGCTGGCGGGAGGGCGCGAGCAGTACTTC
TRBV30	14	TRBJ1-1	NA	NA	CAWTYNEGGTEAFF	TGTGCCTGGACCTACAACGAGGGAGGCACTGAAGCTTTCTTT
TRBV5-1	14	TRBJ2-5	NA	NA	CASSLIGQQETQYF	TGCGCCAGCAGCTTGATAGGACAACAAGAGACCCAGTACTTC
TRBV19	14	TRBJ1-1	NA	once	CASSIVQMNTEAFF	TGTGCCAGTAGTATAGTCCAGATGAACACTGAAGCTTTCTTT
TRBV6-6	15	TRBJ2-2	NA	NA	CASSLTSPNTGELFF	TGTGCCAGCAGCTTAACTAGCCCGAACACCGGGGAGCTGTTTTTT
TRBV6-1	13	TRBJ1-1	TRBD1	few	CASSEMGQSEAFF	TGTGCCAGCAGTGAAATGGGACAGTCTGAAGCTTTCTTT
TRBV14	14	TRBJ2-1	TRBD2	NA	CASSREAPYNEQFF	TGTGCCAGCAGTCGGGAGGCCCCCTACAATGAGCAGTTCTTC
TRBV6-5	14	TRBJ1-1	NA	NA	CASSGQGLDTEAFF	TGTGCCAGCAGCGGTCAGGGGTTGGACACTGAAGCTTTCTTT
TRBV7-2	15	TRBJ1-1	NA	NA	CASSSPETPNTEAFF	TGTGCCAGCAGCTCCCCCGAGACACCGAACACTGAAGCTTTCTTT